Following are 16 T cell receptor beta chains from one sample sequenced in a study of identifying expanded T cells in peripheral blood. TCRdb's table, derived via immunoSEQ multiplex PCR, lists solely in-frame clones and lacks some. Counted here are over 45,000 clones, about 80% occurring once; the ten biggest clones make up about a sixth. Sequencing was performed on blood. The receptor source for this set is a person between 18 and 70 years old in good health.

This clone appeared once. The CDR3 DNA sequence: TGTGCCAGCAGTAGTGGGACGGCCGACTACGAGCAGTACGTC. This translates into CASSSGTADYEQYV. The V and J genes are TRBV7-9 and TRBJ2-7; the D gene could be TRBD1 or TRBD2 (5 bases each). The CDR3 loop spans 14 amino acids. In germline, CDR1 is SEHNR, CDR2 FQNEAQ (reference sequence). The V gene lost 6 bases and the J gene lost 3 bases, with 15 bases spanning the gap.

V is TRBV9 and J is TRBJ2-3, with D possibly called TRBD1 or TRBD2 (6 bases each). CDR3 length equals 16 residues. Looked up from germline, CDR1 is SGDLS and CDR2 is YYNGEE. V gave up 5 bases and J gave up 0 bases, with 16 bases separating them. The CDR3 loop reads CASSSGGRLSTDTQYF. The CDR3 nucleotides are TGTGCCAGCAGTTCCGGGGGCCGGCTTAGCACAGATACGCAGTATTTT.

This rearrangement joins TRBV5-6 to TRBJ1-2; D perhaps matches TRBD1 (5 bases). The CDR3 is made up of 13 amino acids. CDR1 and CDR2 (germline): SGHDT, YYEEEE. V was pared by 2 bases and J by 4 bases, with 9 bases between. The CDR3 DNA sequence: TGTGCCAGCAGCTTAAGGGGCGGCTATGGCTACACCTTC. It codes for CASSLRGGYGYTF.

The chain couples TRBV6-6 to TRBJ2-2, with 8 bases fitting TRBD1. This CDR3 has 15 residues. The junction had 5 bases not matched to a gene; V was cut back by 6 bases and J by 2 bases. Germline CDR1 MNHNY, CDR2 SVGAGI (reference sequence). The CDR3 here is CASRPGTGNTGELFF. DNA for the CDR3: TGTGCCAGCAGACCCGGGACAGGAAACACCGGGGAGCTGTTTTTT.

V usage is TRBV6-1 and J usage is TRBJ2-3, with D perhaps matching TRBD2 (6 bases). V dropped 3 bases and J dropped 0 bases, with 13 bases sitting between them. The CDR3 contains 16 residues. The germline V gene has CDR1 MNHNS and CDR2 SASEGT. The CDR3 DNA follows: TGTGCCAGCAGTGAGCTCCGGGAGCGGAGCACAGATACGCAGTATTTT. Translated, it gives CASSELRERSTDTQYF.

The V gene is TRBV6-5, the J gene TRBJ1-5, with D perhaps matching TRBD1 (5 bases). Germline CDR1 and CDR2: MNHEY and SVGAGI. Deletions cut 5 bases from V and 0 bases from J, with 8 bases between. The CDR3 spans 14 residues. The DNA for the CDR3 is TGTGCCAGCAGTAGGGGCTCTAGCAATCAGCCCCAGCATTTT. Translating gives CASSRGSSNQPQHF.

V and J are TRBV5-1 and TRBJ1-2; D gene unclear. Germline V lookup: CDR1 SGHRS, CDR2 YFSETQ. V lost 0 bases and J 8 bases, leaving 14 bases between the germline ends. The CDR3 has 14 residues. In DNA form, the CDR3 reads TGCGCCAGCAGCTTGGAGCGGGGATTGGACGGCTACACCTTC. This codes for CASSLERGLDGYTF.

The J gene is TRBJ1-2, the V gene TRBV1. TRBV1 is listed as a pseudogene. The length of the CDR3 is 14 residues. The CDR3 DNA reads TGCACCAGCAGCTCCGGGATTTTGAGTTATGGCTACACCTTC. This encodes CTSSSGILSYGYTF.

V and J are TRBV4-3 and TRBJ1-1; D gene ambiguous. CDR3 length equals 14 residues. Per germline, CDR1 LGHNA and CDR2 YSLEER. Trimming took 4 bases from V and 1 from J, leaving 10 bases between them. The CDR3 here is CASSLPRGNTEAFF. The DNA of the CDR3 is TGCGCCAGCAGCCTTCCCCGGGGGAACACTGAAGCTTTCTTT.

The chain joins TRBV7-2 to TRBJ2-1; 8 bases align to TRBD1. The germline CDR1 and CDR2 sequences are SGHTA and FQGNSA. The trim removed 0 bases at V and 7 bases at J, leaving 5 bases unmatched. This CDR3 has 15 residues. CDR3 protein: CASSLAAGGKNEQFF. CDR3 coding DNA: TGTGCCAGCAGCTTAGCGGCAGGGGGCAAGAATGAGCAGTTCTTC.

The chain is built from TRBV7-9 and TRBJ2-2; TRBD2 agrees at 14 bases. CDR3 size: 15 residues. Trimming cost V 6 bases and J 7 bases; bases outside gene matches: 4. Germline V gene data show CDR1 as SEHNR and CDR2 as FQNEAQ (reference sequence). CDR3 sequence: CASRGLAGVYGELFF. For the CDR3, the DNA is TGTGCCAGCAGGGGACTAGCGGGAGTCTACGGGGAGCTGTTTTTT.

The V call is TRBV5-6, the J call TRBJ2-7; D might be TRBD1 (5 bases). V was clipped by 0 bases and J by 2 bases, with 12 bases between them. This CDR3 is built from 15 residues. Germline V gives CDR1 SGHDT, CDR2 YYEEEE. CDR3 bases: TGTGCCAGCAGCTTGGCACAGGTTCGAACCTACGAGCAGTACTTC. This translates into CASSLAQVRTYEQYF.

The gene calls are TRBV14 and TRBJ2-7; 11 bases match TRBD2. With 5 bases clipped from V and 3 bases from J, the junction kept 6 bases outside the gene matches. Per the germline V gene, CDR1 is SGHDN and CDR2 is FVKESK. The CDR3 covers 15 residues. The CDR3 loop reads CASSKRLAGSYEQYF. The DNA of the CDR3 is TGTGCCAGCAGCAAAAGACTAGCGGGGAGCTACGAGCAGTACTTC.

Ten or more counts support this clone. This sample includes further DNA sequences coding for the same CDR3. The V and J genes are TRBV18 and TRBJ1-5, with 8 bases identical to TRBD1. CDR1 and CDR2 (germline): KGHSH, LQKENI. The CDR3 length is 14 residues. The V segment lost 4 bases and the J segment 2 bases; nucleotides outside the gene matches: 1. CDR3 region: CASSQGQGNQPQHF. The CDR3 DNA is TGTGCCAGCTCACAGGGACAGGGCAATCAGCCCCAGCATTTT.

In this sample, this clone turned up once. DNA for the CDR3: TGCGCCAGCAGCCAAGTGGCCCGGGCACTAAGCACAGATACGCAGTATTTT. Translation gives CASSQVARALSTDTQYF. The chain combines TRBV4-3 with TRBJ2-3; D is uncertain. Germline V gives CDR1 LGHNA, CDR2 YSLEER. Between the trimmed V and J ends, which lost 1 base and 0 bases, there was a span of 14 bases. The CDR3 runs 17 residues.

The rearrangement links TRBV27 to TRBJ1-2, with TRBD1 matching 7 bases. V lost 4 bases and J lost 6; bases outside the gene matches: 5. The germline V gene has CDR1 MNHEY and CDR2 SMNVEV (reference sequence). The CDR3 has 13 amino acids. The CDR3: CASSSRDRDGYTF. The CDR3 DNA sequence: TGTGCCAGCAGTTCCAGGGACAGAGATGGCTACACCTTC.